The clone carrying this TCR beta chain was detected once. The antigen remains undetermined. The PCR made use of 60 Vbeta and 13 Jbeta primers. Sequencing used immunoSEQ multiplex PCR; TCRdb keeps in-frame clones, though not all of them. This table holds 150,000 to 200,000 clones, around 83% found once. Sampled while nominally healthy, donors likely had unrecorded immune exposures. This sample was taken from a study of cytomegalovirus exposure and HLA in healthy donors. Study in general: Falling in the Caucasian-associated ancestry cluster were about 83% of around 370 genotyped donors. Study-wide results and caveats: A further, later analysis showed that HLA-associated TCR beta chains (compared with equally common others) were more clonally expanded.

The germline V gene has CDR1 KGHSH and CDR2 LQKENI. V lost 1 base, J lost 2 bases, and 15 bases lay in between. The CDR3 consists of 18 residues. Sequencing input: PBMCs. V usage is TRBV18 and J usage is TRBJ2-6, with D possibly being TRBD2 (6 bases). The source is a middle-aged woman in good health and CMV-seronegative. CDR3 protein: CASSPQGTQVAGANVLTF. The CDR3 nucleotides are TGTGCCAGCTCACCACAAGGGACTCAAGTCGCTGGGGCCAACGTCCTGACTTTC.